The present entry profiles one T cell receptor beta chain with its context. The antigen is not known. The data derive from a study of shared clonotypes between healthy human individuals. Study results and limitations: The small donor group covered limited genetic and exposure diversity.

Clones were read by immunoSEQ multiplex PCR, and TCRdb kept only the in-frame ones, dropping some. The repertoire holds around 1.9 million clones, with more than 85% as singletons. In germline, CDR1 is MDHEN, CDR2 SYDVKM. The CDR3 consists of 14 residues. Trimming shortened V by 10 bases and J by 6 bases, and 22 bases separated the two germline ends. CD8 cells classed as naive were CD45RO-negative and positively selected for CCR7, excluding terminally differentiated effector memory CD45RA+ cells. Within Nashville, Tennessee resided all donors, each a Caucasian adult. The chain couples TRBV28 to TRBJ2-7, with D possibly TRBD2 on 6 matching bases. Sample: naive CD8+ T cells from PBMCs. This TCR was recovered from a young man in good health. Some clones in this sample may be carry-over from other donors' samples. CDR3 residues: CATDRGPGASEQYF. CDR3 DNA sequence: TGTGCCACGGATCGGGGACCGGGAGCCAGCGAGCAGTACTTC.